The sequence of this T cell receptor beta chain was determined in a study of shared clonotypes between healthy human individuals. The wider study: A couple of women and a few men aged 18 to 49 served as donors. Study-wide results and limits: Clonotype sharing levels among donors were expected to vary with sequencing depth.

As processed by the authors: Because ImmunoSEQ provided only junction sequences with no quality scores, the filtering differed. Profiling relied on immunoSEQ multiplex PCR, and the TCRdb table lists in-frame clones only, not all of them. That table furnishes V, J and clone size, whereas the DNA furnished D and trimming. The data contain around 750,000 clones, about 74% of them seen just once; the ten biggest clones take up less than 2%. Trimming removed 3 bases from V and 5 bases from J; junction bases left unmatched: 9. Germline V gene data show CDR1 as SGHRS and CDR2 as YFSETQ. This CDR3 region has 16 residues. Note on this clone: What it recognizes is unknown.

The gene calls are TRBV5-1 and TRBJ2-7, with TRBD1 matching 12 bases. The sample taken for sequencing was memory CD4+ T cells sorted from blood. Subset: CD45RA-negative fraction. This TCR derives from a young woman in good health. The CDR3 DNA is TGCGCCAGCAGCTACCCCCCGGGACAGGGGGCACACGAGCAGTACTTC. Its translation: CASSYPPGQGAHEQYF.